The 5 T cell receptor beta chains reported below all come from one sample, sequenced in a study of blood T cell repertoires in COVID-19. Assay: immunoSEQ multiplex PCR; the TCRdb copy retains only in-frame clones and omits some. The repertoire holds 120,000 or so clones, with 85% as singletons. Sequencing input: peripheral blood. Receptor source: an elderly man with active or convalescent COVID-19.

J is TRBJ1-5 and V is TRBV6-2 or TRBV6-3, with D unresolved. Trimming pared 0 bases from V and 0 bases from J, leaving 15 bases between. The CDR3 contains 18 residues. Germline V gene lookup returns CDR1 MNHEY and CDR2 SVGEGT. CDR3 sequence reads: CASSYSSWEVASNQPQHF. For the CDR3, the DNA is TGTGCCAGCAGTTACTCGTCTTGGGAGGTCGCTAGCAATCAGCCCCAGCATTTT.

The chain is built from TRBV19 and TRBJ1-5, with TRBD1 matching 9 bases. This CDR3 has 15 residues. From germline, CDR1 is LNHDA and CDR2 SQIVND (reference sequence). With 4 bases clipped from V and 6 bases from J, the junction kept 7 bases outside the gene matches. CDR3 sequence: CASSRTGESGQPQHF. The DNA of the CDR3 is TGTGCCAGTAGTAGGACAGGGGAAAGTGGTCAGCCCCAGCATTTT.

V gene TRBV5-7 combines with J gene TRBJ1-5; TRBD1 is a possible D gene (5 bases). TRBV5-7 is classed as an ORF, of uncertain function. V lost 4 bases and J lost 7, with 15 bases in between. The CDR3 is made up of 14 amino acids. The CDR3 reads CASSAGGDGQPQHF. The CDR3 region has the DNA TGTGCCAGCAGCGCCGGGGGGGACGGCCAGCCCCAGCATTTT.

The chain recombines TRBV7-3 with TRBJ2-2, with 7 nucleotides matching TRBD2. CDR3 length: 16 residues. The germline gives CDR1 SGHTA, CDR2 FQGTGA. V dropped 8 bases and J dropped 0; count of bases not matched to a gene: 9. The CDR3 nucleotides are TGTGCCAGCCAAGAAGAGGGAGGGCCGAACACCGGGGAGCTGTTTTTT. The encoded protein is CASQEEGGPNTGELFF.

The CDR3: CASGGTDTYEQYF. The CDR3 DNA reads TGTGCCAGCGGCGGGACAGATACCTACGAGCAGTACTTC. This chain links TRBV2 with TRBJ2-7; TRBD1 might be the D (7 bases). From germline, CDR1 is SNHLY and CDR2 FYNNEI. The CDR3 is made up of 13 amino acids. V lost 8 bases to trimming and J lost 2 bases, with 13 bases between them.